This TCR beta chain was found in a study of immune reconstitution after stem cell transplant in scleroderma. Each CDR3 protein gets one entry after TCRdb re-called the RT-PCR reads with MiXCR. Seen here are roughly 2,100 distinct CDR3 sequences, approximately 9% observed once, and the top ten hold less than 30%. By frequency in the sample, this clonotype is medium-sized. With 4 bases clipped from V and 7 bases from J, the junction kept 7 bases outside the gene matches. The germline CDR1 and CDR2 sequences are SEHNR and FQNEAQ (reference sequence). The CDR3 runs 14 residues. V usage is TRBV7-9 and J usage is TRBJ2-1; 7 bases agree with TRBD1. The source of this sequence is a male donor with systemic sclerosis. This material was obtained before or after autologous hematopoietic stem cell transplantation (not recorded which). The CDR3 DNA reads TGTGCCAGCAGCTCGATGACAGGGAGTAATGAGCAGTTCTTC. This translates into CASSSMTGSNEQFF.